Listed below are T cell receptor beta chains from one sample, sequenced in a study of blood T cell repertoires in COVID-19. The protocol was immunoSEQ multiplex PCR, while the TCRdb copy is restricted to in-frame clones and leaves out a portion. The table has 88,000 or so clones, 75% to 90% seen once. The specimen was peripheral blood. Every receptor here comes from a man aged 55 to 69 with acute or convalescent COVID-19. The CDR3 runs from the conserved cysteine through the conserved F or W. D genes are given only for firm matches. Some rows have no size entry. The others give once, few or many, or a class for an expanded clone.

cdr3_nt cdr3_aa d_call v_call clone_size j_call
TGTGCCAGCAGCCCCAAAGGGAGGATCGAGCAGTACTTC CASSPKGRIEQYF NA TRBV5-4 once TRBJ2-7
TGCGCCAGCAGGGGACTAGCGGGGGGCGTCCAAGAGACCCAGTACTTC CASRGLAGGVQETQYF TRBD2 TRBV5-1 NA TRBJ2-5
TGTGCCAGCAGCTTACAAGGCGGCGCCGTTGAAGCTTTCTTT CASSLQGGAVEAFF NA TRBV11-2 once TRBJ1-1
TGTGCCAGCAGCCAAGGAATCACTAGCGGGAAGCAAGAGACCCAGTACTTC CASSQGITSGKQETQYF TRBD2 TRBV3-1/TRBV3-2 NA TRBJ2-5
TGTGCCAGCAGTTACCAGGGTTCGGCGAACACCGGGGAGCTGTTTTTT CASSYQGSANTGELFF NA TRBV6-6 NA TRBJ2-2
TGTGCCAGCAGTCGGCGGGACAGATCCTACGAGCAGTACTTC CASSRRDRSYEQYF NA TRBV27 NA TRBJ2-7
TGTGCCAGCAGTTACATCCAGGGGTATCAGCCCCAGCATTTT CASSYIQGYQPQHF NA TRBV6-2/TRBV6-3 NA TRBJ1-5
TGTGCCTGGAGCCGGGACAGTAGAAACACCATATATTTT CAWSRDSRNTIYF TRBD1 TRBV30 NA TRBJ1-3
TGTGCCAGCAGTCTGAGGTCCTATAATTCACCCCTCCACTTT CASSLRSYNSPLHF NA TRBV7-3 NA TRBJ1-6
TGTGCCAGCAGCCAGCAGGGTTTGGGAGAGACCCAGTACTTC CASSQQGLGETQYF NA TRBV14 NA TRBJ2-5
TGTGCCAGCAATACCGCAGGCAACAGCAAAAATGAAAAACTGTTTTTT CASNTAGNSKNEKLFF NA TRBV28 NA TRBJ1-4
TGCGCCAGCAGCTTGTTAGGGGACTACGAGCAGTACTTC CASSLLGDYEQYF NA TRBV5-1 NA TRBJ2-7
TGTGCCAGCAGCGGCCCGGGGGGCCAGAACACTGAAGCTTTCTTT CASSGPGGQNTEAFF NA TRBV5-4 NA TRBJ1-1
TGCGCCAGCAGCCAAGCTCCTGACAGCTCCTACGAGCAGTACTTC CASSQAPDSSYEQYF NA TRBV4-3 few TRBJ2-7
TGCGCCAGCACCTCCGGGACTTTAGCAACTAATGAAAAACTGTTTTTT CASTSGTLATNEKLFF NA TRBV5-1 NA TRBJ1-4
TGTGCCAGTAGTATAGTTCGCGGGAGGGCCTCTAGGAATGAGCAGTTCTTC CASSIVRGRASRNEQFF TRBD2 TRBV19 NA TRBJ2-1
TGTGCCAGCAGCGTCGGACTAGCGACCTACGAGCAGTACTTC CASSVGLATYEQYF TRBD2 TRBV3-1/TRBV3-2 NA TRBJ2-7
TGTGCCAGCAGCTTAGAACTCAGCGGGGGGGCCCATGAGCAGTTCTTC CASSLELSGGAHEQFF TRBD2 TRBV7-2 NA TRBJ2-1
TGTGCCAGCAGCGTAGAGGACAGGGGGCGCGAACCCCTCCACTTT CASSVEDRGREPLHF TRBD1 TRBV9 NA TRBJ1-6
TGTGCCAGTAGTATATACTCCGGGGGTGAGACCCAGTACTTC CASSIYSGGETQYF NA TRBV19 NA TRBJ2-5
TGTGCCAGCAGTCGAGGGATGAACACTGAAGCTTTCTTT CASSRGMNTEAFF NA TRBV2 NA TRBJ1-1
TGCGCCAGCAGTCCCCCAACCGGGTTGGACAGGGAGTACGAGCAGTACTTC CASSPPTGLDREYEQYF TRBD1 TRBV23-1 NA TRBJ2-7
TGTGCCAGCAGCTATCCCCCGGGACAGGGATTTAACTATGGCTACACCTTC CASSYPPGQGFNYGYTF TRBD1 TRBV5-4 few TRBJ1-2
TGTGCCAGCAGCAGACAGATGACGGCCAATGAGCAGTTCTTC CASSRQMTANEQFF NA TRBV9 NA TRBJ2-1
TGTGCCAGCAGCTCACTGACAGGGGGTTATGGCTACACCTTC CASSSLTGGYGYTF TRBD1 TRBV7-9 NA TRBJ1-2
TGTGCCAGCATAAAAGGACCACCGGGAGTCTCTGGAAACACCATATATTTT CASIKGPPGVSGNTIYF NA TRBV2 NA TRBJ1-3
TGTGCCAGCAGCCTGACTAGCGTGAATGAGCAGTTCTTC CASSLTSVNEQFF TRBD2 TRBV5-6 NA TRBJ2-1
TGTGCCAGCAGCCGAGGGACAGGGGGTTTCAACTATGGCTACACCTTC CASSRGTGGFNYGYTF TRBD1 TRBV7-9 NA TRBJ1-2
TGTGCCAGCAGCCTCCCCCTCTACGAGCAGTACTTC CASSLPLYEQYF NA TRBV5-8 NA TRBJ2-7
TGTGCCAGCAGCTTAGCACAGGCGCCGTTCTATGGCTACACCTTC CASSLAQAPFYGYTF NA TRBV7-2 NA TRBJ1-2
TGTGCCAGCAGTTACCTCCAGGGGAACGCATTCTATGGCTACACCTTC CASSYLQGNAFYGYTF NA TRBV6-5 NA TRBJ1-2
TGTGCCAGCCAGCGGGAGGGAGGGGATACGCAGTATTTT CASQREGGDTQYF TRBD2 TRBV6-5 NA TRBJ2-3
TGTGCCACCAGTGATTTGGACCGGGACAGGGGGCGTATAGGGGACACTGAAGCTTTCTTT CATSDLDRDRGRIGDTEAFF TRBD1 TRBV24-1 NA TRBJ1-1
TGCGCCAGCAGCAGAAAAGCCCGGACAGGGAGGACTGAAGCTTTCTTT CASSRKARTGRTEAFF TRBD1 TRBV5-1 NA TRBJ1-1
TGTGCTAGTGCCACCCCAAGGTCGGGACAGGGTATAACAGATACGCAGTATTTT CASATPRSGQGITDTQYF TRBD1 TRBV12-5 NA TRBJ2-3
TGTGCCAGCAGCGTGGGGCAGACCGCGAACACTGAAGCTTTCTTT CASSVGQTANTEAFF NA TRBV9 NA TRBJ1-1
TGTGCCAGTAGTATCAGGGGTGGTACAGGTGGAAGCAATCAGCCCCAGCATTTT CASSIRGGTGGSNQPQHF NA TRBV19 once TRBJ1-5
TGTGCCACGAAGTGGCGGGAGGCCTACAATGAGCAGTTCTTC CATKWREAYNEQFF TRBD2 TRBV2 NA TRBJ2-1
TGTGCCATCAGTGAGTTGGGGGCGCGGTCACCCCTCCACTTT CAISELGARSPLHF NA TRBV10-3 once TRBJ1-6
TGTGCCACCAGCGGCAAGACTTGGAACACTGAAGCTTTCTTT CATSGKTWNTEAFF NA TRBV15 NA TRBJ1-1
TGTGCCAGCAGCCCCTGGGGTAGCGGGGACACAGATACGCAGTATTTT CASSPWGSGDTDTQYF TRBD2 TRBV7-6 NA TRBJ2-3
TGTGCCAGCAGTGAATCGGGTGTCTATGGCTACACCTTC CASSESGVYGYTF NA TRBV2 NA TRBJ1-2
TGTGCCAGCAGCTCAGGGACTAGCGGGAGTAGTGAGCAGTTCTTC CASSSGTSGSSEQFF TRBD2 TRBV11-2 NA TRBJ2-1
TGTGCCAGCAGCTTAATCACTAACAGGGGGCGAGCCGGGGAGCTGTTTTTT CASSLITNRGRAGELFF TRBD1 TRBV7-6 NA TRBJ2-2
TGTGCCAGCAGCCAATTACCCGGGACAGGGGTAACAGATACGCAGTATTTT CASSQLPGTGVTDTQYF TRBD1 TRBV14 NA TRBJ2-3
TGTGCCAGCAGAATCGGGGGGCATGAAGCTTTCTTT CASRIGGHEAFF NA TRBV6-5 NA TRBJ1-1
TGTGCCAGCAGTCTTAGCGGGAGTCAGACCCAGTACTTC CASSLSGSQTQYF TRBD2 TRBV2 once TRBJ2-5
TGTGCCTGGAGGGGGGACCGGACTAGTTGGGAGACCCAGTACTTC CAWRGDRTSWETQYF TRBD2 TRBV30 NA TRBJ2-5
TGCGCCAGCAGTCAGCCTGCCCCCCGACAGGGGGGCACTGAAGCTTTCTTT CASSQPAPRQGGTEAFF TRBD1 TRBV23-1 NA TRBJ1-1
TGTGCCAGCAGCGTGGGGACAGTCCTAAATACGCAGTATTTT CASSVGTVLNTQYF TRBD1 TRBV9 NA TRBJ2-3
TGTGCCAGCAGTTTAAACTTGGGGACAGGTAGCAATCAGCCCCAGCATTTT CASSLNLGTGSNQPQHF TRBD1 TRBV28 NA TRBJ1-5
TGTGCCAGCAGCCGACAGCGAAAGAGCTCCTACAATGAGCAGTTCTTC CASSRQRKSSYNEQFF NA TRBV7-6 few TRBJ2-1
TGTGCCAGCAGACCGGGTGGGAACACCGGGGAGCTGTTTTTT CASRPGGNTGELFF NA TRBV7-2 NA TRBJ2-2
TGTGCCAGCAGCAAGGGGGATACGCAGTATTTT CASSKGDTQYF NA TRBV6-5 few TRBJ2-3
TGCGCCAGCAGCCTTGGACAGCGTAACACTGAAGCTTTCTTT CASSLGQRNTEAFF NA TRBV5-1 NA TRBJ1-1